This entry lists 27 T cell receptor beta chains sequenced from one sample in a study of T cell responses to AZD1222 COVID-19 vaccine. The assay was immunoSEQ multiplex PCR, and TCRdb's table has in-frame clones only and misses some. The sample lists about 160,000 clones; about 91% were seen once. The sample in question was peripheral blood, obtained on day 0 of MenACWY control vaccination. Source of these receptors: an adult in good health.

This rearrangement joins TRBV5-5 to TRBJ1-2; no firm D call. This CDR3 is 13 amino acids long. Trimming left V 0 bases short and J 6 bases short, with 9 bases between. Germline V lookup: CDR1 SGHKS, CDR2 YYEKEE (reference sequence). In DNA form, the CDR3 reads TGTGCCAGCAGCTTGGCCACGGCAGATGGCTACACCTTC. Protein sequence: CASSLATADGYTF.

This clone came up once. The chain couples TRBV7-9 to TRBJ2-7; TRBD2 agrees at 9 bases. V shed 5 bases, J shed 1 base, and the junction held 18 bases outside the gene matches. Germline V lookup: CDR1 SEHNR, CDR2 FQNEAQ (reference sequence). The CDR3 runs 19 residues. The CDR3 loop reads CASSPPGLAGHFTSYEQYF. The CDR3 DNA reads as TGTGCCAGCAGCCCCCCTGGGCTAGCGGGACATTTCACTTCCTACGAGCAGTACTTC.

The chain is built from TRBV5-5 and TRBJ1-2; D is ambiguous. The CDR3 runs 15 residues. Germline V gene lookup returns CDR1 SGHKS and CDR2 YYEKEE (reference sequence). Trimming left V 0 bases short and J 0 bases short, with 9 bases between. In nucleotides, the CDR3 is TGTGCCAGCAGCTTGGTTCCGCAGTCTAACTATGGCTACACCTTC. Protein sequence: CASSLVPQSNYGYTF. The full variable domain, its missing parts supplied by reference TRBV5-5 and TRBJ1-2, is DAGVTQSPTHLIKTRGQQVTLRCSPISGHKSVSWYQQVLGQGPQFIFQYYEKEERGRGNFPDRFSARQFPNYSSELNVNALLLGDSALYLCASSLVPQSNYGYTFGSGTRLTVV.

The chain combines TRBV7-9 with TRBJ2-5, with 9 bases aligning to TRBD2. V gave up 1 base and J gave up 5 bases; unmatched junction bases: 11. Germline CDR1 is SEHNR and CDR2 is FQNEAQ (reference sequence). The CDR3 length is 17 residues. CDR3 sequence (DNA): TGTGCCAGCAGCTTAGTGGGGGTAGCGGGAGTAGACGAGACCCAGTACTTC. This encodes CASSLVGVAGVDETQYF.

V is TRBV7-7 and J is TRBJ2-6; D gene unclear. The germline V and J ends were trimmed by 5 bases and 0 bases, with 5 bases remaining between them. CDR3 size: 14 residues. Per the germline V gene, CDR1 is SSHAT and CDR2 is FNYEAQ (reference sequence). In nucleotides, the CDR3 is TGTGCCAGCAGCCCCGGCTCTGGGGCCAACGTCCTGACTTTC. As protein: CASSPGSGANVLTF.

J is TRBJ2-7 and V is TRBV28, with TRBD2 matching 7 bases. Per the germline V gene, CDR1 is MDHEN and CDR2 is SYDVKM. The ends lost 6 bases at V and 0 bases at J; junction bases unmatched: 8. CDR3 length equals 15 residues. Here the CDR3 reads CASSRRRGSSYEQYF. CDR3 DNA: TGTGCCAGCAGCCGCCGGCGGGGGAGCTCCTACGAGCAGTACTTC.

CDR3 DNA sequence: TGTGCCAGCAGCCACGGGACAGGTAACAATGAGCAGTTCTTC. Residues: CASSHGTGNNEQFF. This sequence joins TRBV5-4 and TRBJ2-1; 8 positions match TRBD1. In germline, CDR1 is SGHNT, CDR2 YYREEE (reference sequence). J was trimmed by 5 bases and V by 4 bases; bases with no gene match: 5. CDR3 length: 14 residues. Complete variable domain (other parts from reference TRBV5-4 and TRBJ2-1): ETGVTQSPTHLIKTRGQQVTLRCSSQSGHNTVSWYQQALGQGPQFIFQYYREEENGRGNFPPRFSGLQFPNYSSELNVNALELDDSALYLCASSHGTGNNEQFFGPGTRLTVL.

The V gene is TRBV24-1, the J gene TRBJ2-1, with TRBD2 matching over 8 bases. V dropped 5 bases and J dropped 4; count of bases not matched to a gene: 0. This CDR3 is built from 13 residues. Germline V gene lookup returns CDR1 KGHDR and CDR2 SFDVKD. Here the CDR3 reads CATSVAGYNEQFF. CDR3 sequence (DNA): TGTGCCACCAGTGTAGCGGGGTACAATGAGCAGTTCTTC.

This clone appeared a single time. The chain employs TRBV11-2 and TRBJ2-7; D is undetermined. Trimming took off 0 bases at V and 7 bases at J, with 13 bases between the two ends. Germline V lookup: CDR1 SGHAT, CDR2 FQNNGV. The CDR3 is 14 residues long. CDR3 nucleotides: TGTGCCAGCAGCTTAGATCGCCCCGAAAAGGAGCAGTACTTC. Translating gives CASSLDRPEKEQYF.

The chain carries TRBV29-1 and TRBJ2-1, with 7 positions matching TRBD2. J gave up 7 bases and V 4 bases, and 7 bases lay outside the gene matches. Germline V gene lookup returns CDR1 SQVTM and CDR2 ANQGSEA. There are 13 residues in the CDR3. The CDR3 DNA follows: TGCAGCGTTGTCGCGGGAGCGGGAAATGAGCAGTTCTTC. This encodes CSVVAGAGNEQFF.

The V call is TRBV15, the J call TRBJ2-1, with 7 bases aligning to TRBD2. The germline CDR1 and CDR2 sequences are LNHNV and YYDKDF (reference sequence). The J segment lost 8 bases and the V segment lost 0 bases, leaving 10 bases of the junction unmatched. This CDR3 contains 16 residues. The CDR3, as DNA: TGTGCCACCAGCAGAGATCCGGGGCGGGAGACCTATGAGCAGTTCTTC. Protein: CATSRDPGRETYEQFF. Filled out from reference TRBV15 and TRBJ2-1, the complete variable domain reads DAMVIQNPRYQVTQFGKPVTLSCSQTLNHNVMYWYQQKSSQAPKLLFHYYDKDFNNEADTPDNFQSRRPNTSFCFLDIRSPGLGDTAMYLCATSRDPGRETYEQFFGPGTRLTVL.

CDR3 in amino acids: CASSADTLNQPQHF. DNA for the CDR3: TGTGCCAGCAGTGCCGACACCTTAAATCAGCCCCAGCATTTT. The chain employs TRBV7-9 and TRBJ1-5; D is unclear. Germline loops: CDR1 SEHNR, CDR2 FQNEAQ (reference sequence). V lost 6 bases and J 4 bases, leaving 13 bases between the germline ends. CDR3 length: 14 residues. The full variable domain, rest sourced from reference TRBV7-9 and TRBJ1-5, is DTGVSQNPRHKITKRGQNVTFRCDPISEHNRLYWYRQTLGQGPEFLTYFQNEAQLEKSRLLSDRFSAERPKGSFSTLEIQRTEQGDSAMYLCASSADTLNQPQHFGDGTRLSIL.

The chain is built from TRBV15 and TRBJ1-1; tentatively, D is TRBD1 (5 bases). Germline CDR1 LNHNV, CDR2 YYDKDF (reference sequence). This CDR3 spans 15 amino acids. The V end lost 0 bases, the J end lost 7 bases, and 15 bases lay between the germline ends. CDR3 bases: TGTGCCACCAGCAGAGATAGCGGCTCTAGGGGTGAAGCTTTCTTT. Protein sequence: CATSRDSGSRGEAFF.

The chain has TRBV19 and TRBJ1-2; no firm D call. V was clipped by 11 bases and J by 5 bases, with 6 bases between them. This CDR3 has 9 residues. Germline lookup yields CDR1 LNHDA and CDR2 SQIVND (reference sequence). The CDR3 region is CAAGYGYTF. As DNA, the CDR3 is TGTGCCGCTGGGTATGGCTACACCTTC.

The gene calls are TRBV5-4 and TRBJ2-1; TRBD2 matches at 12 bases. Germline CDR1 is SGHNT and CDR2 is YYREEE (reference sequence). CDR3 size: 15 residues. The V and J ends lost 3 bases and 4 bases, in that order; junction bases with no gene match: 2. The CDR3 DNA sequence: TGTGCCAGCAGCTCAACTAGCGGGAGGTACAATGAGCAGTTCTTC. It codes for CASSSTSGRYNEQFF.

The V and J genes are TRBV2 and TRBJ2-2; 9 bases map to TRBD2. CDR3 length: 16 residues. V lost 4 bases and J lost 1; bases outside the gene matches: 4. Germline assignment: CDR1 SNHLY and CDR2 FYNNEI. The CDR3 is CASSVFSGRNTGELFF. The CDR3 DNA follows: TGTGCCAGCAGTGTTTTTAGCGGGAGGAACACCGGGGAGCTGTTTTTT.

This clone occurred once. The J gene is TRBJ2-3, the V gene TRBV29-1; the match to TRBD2 covers 9 bases. This CDR3 spans 12 amino acids. V trimming: 7 bases; J trimming: 4 bases; junction bases outside the gene matches: 3. CDR1 SQVTM and CDR2 ANQGSEA come from the germline V gene. CDR3 residues: CSGVAGADTQYF. CDR3 nucleotides: TGCAGCGGAGTAGCGGGAGCAGATACGCAGTATTTT.

The chain has TRBV7-9 and TRBJ1-2; D gene unclear. This CDR3 region has 15 residues. The V end lost 3 bases, the J end lost 5 bases, and 16 bases lay between the germline ends. CDR1 SEHNR and CDR2 FQNEAQ come from the germline V gene (reference sequence). CDR3 DNA sequence: TGTGCCAGCAGCTTCCCTGGGCGGGGAGGGTATGGCTACACCTTC. It yields the protein CASSFPGRGGYGYTF.

The V gene is TRBV5-1, the J gene TRBJ2-1; 12 bases agree with TRBD2. Per the germline V gene, CDR1 is SGHRS and CDR2 is YFSETQ. The CDR3 covers 17 residues. V was pared by 0 bases and J by 1 base, with 2 bases of the junction left unmatched. In nucleotides, the CDR3 is TGCGCCAGCAGCTTGGGACTAGCGGGAGAGTCCTACAATGAGCAGTTCTTC. Translated, it gives CASSLGLAGESYNEQFF.

This clone was observed a single time. This rearrangement joins TRBV7-2 to TRBJ2-5; weak D call: TRBD2 (6 bases). V lost 3 bases and J 1 base, leaving 15 bases between the germline ends. There are 16 residues in the CDR3. Germline V gene data show CDR1 as SGHTA and CDR2 as FQGNSA. The CDR3 reads CASSFRRGLGQETQYF. The CDR3 bases are TGTGCCAGCAGCTTTAGACGGGGGTTAGGCCAAGAGACCCAGTACTTC.

A remark on this clone: This specimen includes other DNA sequences encoding the same CDR3. CDR3 sequence reads: CASRRGTVNTGELFF. The CDR3, as DNA: TGTGCCAGCAGGAGGGGGACGGTAAACACCGGGGAGCTGTTTTTT. V is TRBV6-5 and J is TRBJ2-2, with D maybe TRBD1 (6 bases). Deletions cut 6 bases from V and 2 bases from J, with 13 bases between. CDR3 length: 15 residues. Germline V gives CDR1 MNHEY, CDR2 SVGAGI.

V and J are TRBV5-1 and TRBJ2-7, with TRBD2 identical over 15 bases. After removal of 4 bases from V and 7 bases from J, the junction contained 6 bases not matched to a gene. This CDR3 region has 15 residues. Per germline, CDR1 SGHRS and CDR2 YFSETQ. CDR3 in amino acids: CASSQRTSGRGEQYF. The DNA of the CDR3 is TGCGCCAGCAGCCAACGGACTAGCGGGAGGGGGGAGCAGTACTTC.

This clone was seen a handful of times. The J gene is TRBJ2-7, the V gene TRBV24-1; 7 bases are a match to TRBD1. After removal of 3 bases from V and 6 bases from J, the junction contained 7 bases not matched to a gene. CDR1 KGHDR and CDR2 SFDVKD come from the germline V gene. This CDR3 contains 14 residues. CDR3 sequence (DNA): TGTGCCACCAGTGATACCCGGACAGGAAGCGAGCAGTACTTC. As protein: CATSDTRTGSEQYF.

The rearrangement joins TRBV7-9 to TRBJ2-1; D is possibly TRBD1 or TRBD2 (5 bases each). Trimming removed 3 bases from V and 0 bases from J, with 9 bases in between. CDR3 size: 15 residues. Germline CDR1 and CDR2: SEHNR and FQNEAQ (reference sequence). Here the CDR3 DNA reads TGTGCCAGCAGCTTGGGGGTCGGCTCCTACAATGAGCAGTTCTTC. Translation gives CASSLGVGSYNEQFF.

This chain joins TRBV3-1 (or the pseudogene TRBV3-2) and TRBJ2-7; 7 bases are shared with TRBD2. The CDR3 sequence is 14 residues long. V was pared by 4 bases and J by 5 bases, with 8 bases of the junction left unmatched. Germline values: CDR1 LGHDT, CDR2 YNNKEL (reference sequence). Here the CDR3 DNA reads TGTGCCAGCAGCCGAAGCGGGGAATCCCACGAGCAGTACTTC. It codes for CASSRSGESHEQYF.

The chain carries TRBV2 and TRBJ2-3; 12 nucleotides align to TRBD2. The CDR3 has 15 residues. After removal of 0 bases from V and 8 bases from J, the junction contained 3 bases not matched to a gene. CDR1 is SNHLY and CDR2 is FYNNEI in the germline V gene. The CDR3 DNA reads as TGTGCCAGCAGTGAAGCGCCGACTAGCGGGAGTACGCAGTATTTT. This encodes CASSEAPTSGSTQYF.

J is TRBJ1-2 and V is TRBV7-2; 8 bases agree with TRBD1. The V and J ends lost 4 bases and 4 bases, in that order; junction bases with no gene match: 8. The CDR3 loop spans 15 amino acids. CDR1 and CDR2 (germline): SGHTA, FQGNSA. CDR3 region: CASSSPGTGIYGYTF. The CDR3 DNA is TGTGCCAGCAGCTCCCCCGGGACAGGCATCTATGGCTACACCTTC.